This is a list of T cell receptor beta chains from one sample in a study of a mutant IDH1 vaccine in newly diagnosed glioma. Their cognate antigens are unknown. Assay used: immunoSEQ multiplex PCR; TCRdb lists only in-frame clones, some missing. Among roughly 44,000 clones listed, about 76% were seen once. The sample in question was PBMCs, obtained from a glioma patient whose treatment included an IDH1 peptide vaccine. These TCRs come from a woman aged 40-49 years with glioma. Some clones in this sample may be carry-over from other donors' samples. Each CDR3 is given with its conserved first and last residue. D genes are given only for firm matches. Clone sizes are given selectively: once, few, many, or a class where the clone is expanded.

TRBD2,TRBJ2-5,TRBV2,.,CASLAGETQYF,TGTGCCAGTCTAGCGGGAGAGACCCAGTACTTC
TRBD2,TRBJ2-1,TRBV5-4,.,CASRAPSGGAVEQFF,TGTGCCAGCCGAGCACCTAGCGGGGGGGCCGTTGAGCAGTTCTTC
TRBD1,TRBJ1-2,TRBV7-2,.,CASSLTGGDGYTF,TGTGCCAGCAGTTTAACAGGGGGGGATGGCTACACCTTC
.,TRBJ1-1,TRBV5-4,.,CASSSALNTEAFF,TGTGCCAGCAGCTCCGCATTGAACACTGAAGCTTTCTTT
.,TRBJ1-2,TRBV11-2,medium-sized,CASSLLPSWEKIGYTF,TGTGCCAGCAGCTTACTCCCCTCCTGGGAGAAGATTGGCTACACCTTC
.,TRBJ1-4,TRBV7-9,.,CASSLEVGRRLFF,TGTGCCAGCAGCTTAGAAGTCGGACGGCGACTGTTTTTT
.,TRBJ1-1,TRBV4-2,.,CASSQGLGGSDTEAFF,TGTGCCAGCAGCCAGGGGCTGGGGGGCTCGGACACTGAAGCTTTCTTT
TRBD1,TRBJ1-2,TRBV4-1,.,CASSHLGQQYGYTF,TGCGCCAGCAGCCACTTGGGACAGCAGTATGGCTACACCTTC
.,TRBJ1-4,TRBV4-1,.,CASSAPTGHGNEKLFF,TGCGCCAGCAGCGCCCCCACCGGACACGGGAATGAAAAACTGTTTTTT
.,TRBJ2-2,TRBV5-1,once,CASSLVGGPTGELFF,TGCGCCAGCAGCTTGGTAGGGGGGCCTACCGGGGAGCTGTTTTTT
.,TRBJ2-7,TRBV5-4,.,CASSQGTYEQYF,TGTGCCAGCAGCCAGGGGACCTACGAGCAGTACTTC
TRBD1,TRBJ1-5,TRBV27,.,CASSFGGTDPANQPQHF,TGTGCCAGCAGTTTTGGCGGGACAGACCCCGCTAATCAGCCCCAGCATTTT
.,TRBJ2-1,TRBV15,.,CATSRGRALSCLF,TGTGCCACCAGCAGAGGGCGAGCGCTGAGCTGTCTCTTC
.,TRBJ1-5,TRBV7-2,once,CATAAGADQPQHF,TGTGCCACCGCCGCAGGGGCTGATCAGCCCCAGCATTTT
.,TRBJ1-4,TRBV5-6,once,CASSFTAGSAATNEKLFF,TGTGCCAGCAGCTTCACGGCAGGGTCAGCTGCAACTAATGAAAAACTGTTTTTT
.,TRBJ2-1,TRBV20-1,few,CRGQGGGLKFF,TGCAGGGGCCAAGGGGGAGGTCTAAAGTTCTTC
.,TRBJ2-7,TRBV13,.,CASSQGDFSYEQYF,TGTGCCAGCAGCCAAGGGGACTTCTCCTACGAGCAGTACTTC
.,TRBJ2-1,TRBV5-5,.,CASSFGLTGGGLELF,TGTGCCAGCAGCTTCGGATTAACAGGGGGGGGCCTGGAACTCTTC
TRBD1,TRBJ1-2,TRBV9,.,CASSVRTGTEYTF,TGTGCCAGCAGCGTTAGGACAGGTACAGAGTACACCTTC
.,TRBJ1-2,TRBV5-1,few,CASSHGTVENYGYTF,TGCGCCAGCAGCCACGGGACCGTGGAAAACTATGGCTACACCTTC
TRBD2,TRBJ2-7,TRBV9,.,CASSVNLAGDSYEQYF,TGTGCCAGCAGCGTAAATCTGGCGGGAGATTCCTACGAGCAGTACTTC
TRBD1,TRBJ1-4,TRBV27,.,CASRPGGREKLFF,TGTGCCAGCAGGCCAGGGGGAAGGGAAAAACTGTTTTTT
.,TRBJ1-4,TRBV10-3,.,CAIKGGEREKLFF,TGTGCCATCAAGGGGGGTGAGCGTGAAAAACTGTTTTTT
TRBD1,TRBJ1-5,TRBV4-3,.,CASSHDTGQDQPQHF,TGCGCCAGCAGCCACGATACGGGACAGGATCAGCCCCAGCATTTT
.,TRBJ2-5,TRBV10-3,.,CAISESGGQETQYF,TGTGCCATCAGTGAGTCGGGTGGACAAGAGACCCAGTACTTC
.,TRBJ1-1,TRBV5-1,few,CASSLDTVLNTEAFF,TGCGCCAGCAGCTTGGATACCGTCTTGAACACTGAAGCTTTCTTT
.,TRBJ1-2,TRBV6-5,.,CASSSQGLGYGYTF,TGTGCCAGCAGTTCTCAGGGGTTGGGATATGGCTACACCTTC
.,TRBJ1-1,TRBV25-1,.,CASSDRNTEAFF,TGTGCCAGCAGTGATCGAAACACTGAAGCTTTCTTT
.,TRBJ2-1,TRBV27,.,CASSSTSYEQFF,TGTGCCAGCAGTTCCACGTCCTATGAGCAGTTCTTC
.,TRBJ1-1,TRBV29-1,.,CSVGSRQLYTEAFF,TGCAGCGTTGGATCCCGACAGTTATACACTGAAGCTTTCTTT
.,TRBJ1-1,TRBV10-3,.,CAISMSNTEAFF,TGTGCCATCAGTATGAGTAACACTGAAGCTTTCTTT
TRBD2,TRBJ2-3,TRBV9,.,CASSAGWSGGPVAQYF,TGTGCCAGCAGCGCGGGTTGGTCGGGAGGGCCAGTTGCGCAGTATTTT
TRBD1,TRBJ1-2,TRBV18,few,CASSPSGQGEGYTF,TGTGCCAGCTCACCATCAGGACAGGGGGAAGGCTACACCTTC
TRBD1,TRBJ1-2,TRBV6-6,.,CASSYQGDGYTF,TGTGCCAGCAGTTACCAGGGGGATGGCTACACCTTC
.,TRBJ2-2,TRBV11-3,.,CASALGHTGELFF,TGTGCCAGCGCCCTGGGTCACACCGGGGAGCTGTTTTTT
.,TRBJ2-1,TRBV2,.,CASSESGNEQFF,TGTGCCAGCAGTGAATCAGGGAATGAGCAGTTCTTC
TRBD2,TRBJ2-3,TRBV7-9,.,CASSKPGLAGVGGTDTQYF,TGTGCCAGCAGCAAACCGGGACTAGCGGGAGTAGGAGGCACAGATACGCAGTATTTT
.,TRBJ1-5,TRBV23-1,few,CASSQCRPQHF,TGCGCCAGCAGTCAATGTCGTCCCCAGCATTTT
.,TRBJ2-7,TRBV4-3,medium-sized,CASSQASGEPAYEQYF,TGCGCCAGCAGCCAGGCCTCTGGGGAACCAGCCTACGAGCAGTACTTC
.,TRBJ2-7,TRBV4-1,few,CASSQETHRMDPYEQYF,TGCGCCAGCAGCCAAGAAACGCACAGGATGGATCCCTACGAGCAGTACTTC
TRBD1,TRBJ2-2,TRBV7-3,.,CASSPSRGQITGELFF,TGTGCCAGCAGCCCATCCCGGGGACAGATCACCGGGGAGCTGTTTTTT
TRBD2,TRBJ2-7,TRBV15,.,CATSPESGSGPLEQYF,TGTGCCACCAGCCCGGAGAGCGGGAGTGGGCCTCTCGAGCAGTACTTC
TRBD1,TRBJ2-1,TRBV18,.,CASSSKAGTGAPNEQFF,TGTGCCAGCTCATCCAAAGCCGGGACAGGGGCCCCCAATGAGCAGTTCTTC
.,TRBJ2-5,TRBV7-9,.,CASTTLGRGETQYF,TGTGCCAGCACCACATTAGGAAGGGGGGAGACCCAGTACTTC
.,TRBJ1-6,TRBV2,.,CASMAEGSYNSPLHF,TGTGCCAGCATGGCGGAGGGCTCCTATAATTCACCCCTCCACTTT
.,TRBJ1-1,TRBV27,.,CASSTRGMGNTEAFF,TGTGCCAGCAGTACGCGGGGAATGGGGAACACTGAAGCTTTCTTT
TRBD2,TRBJ2-1,TRBV5-1,.,CASSLGETSGQQFF,TGCGCCAGCAGCTTGGGAGAGACTAGCGGACAGCAGTTCTTC
.,TRBJ2-7,TRBV5-1,once,CASSSTRYEQYF,TGCGCCAGCAGCTCAACTAGATACGAGCAGTACTTC
.,TRBJ2-7,TRBV27,few,CATGWEEQYF,TGTGCCACGGGTTGGGAGGAGCAGTACTTC
TRBD1,TRBJ2-7,TRBV6-5,.,CASSLLDRGYEQYF,TGTGCCAGCAGTTTGCTGGACAGGGGCTACGAGCAGTACTTC
TRBD2,TRBJ2-1,TRBV9,.,CASSASGSQYNEQFF,TGTGCCAGCAGCGCCAGCGGGAGTCAGTACAATGAGCAGTTCTTC
.,TRBJ1-5,TRBV19,once,CASSIDTGMRIQHF,TGTGCCAGTAGTATAGATACAGGGATGAGGATCCAGCATTTT
.,TRBJ1-1,TRBV19,.,CASSKGPLIDTEAFF,TGTGCCAGTAGTAAAGGGCCGCTTATCGACACTGAAGCTTTCTTT
.,TRBJ1-2,TRBV15,.,CATSWGVSDGYTF,TGTGCCACCAGCTGGGGGGTATCGGATGGCTACACCTTC
.,TRBJ1-6,TRBV27,.,CASSLAAGVESPLHF,TGTGCCAGCAGTTTAGCGGCAGGGGTGGAATCACCCCTCCACTTT